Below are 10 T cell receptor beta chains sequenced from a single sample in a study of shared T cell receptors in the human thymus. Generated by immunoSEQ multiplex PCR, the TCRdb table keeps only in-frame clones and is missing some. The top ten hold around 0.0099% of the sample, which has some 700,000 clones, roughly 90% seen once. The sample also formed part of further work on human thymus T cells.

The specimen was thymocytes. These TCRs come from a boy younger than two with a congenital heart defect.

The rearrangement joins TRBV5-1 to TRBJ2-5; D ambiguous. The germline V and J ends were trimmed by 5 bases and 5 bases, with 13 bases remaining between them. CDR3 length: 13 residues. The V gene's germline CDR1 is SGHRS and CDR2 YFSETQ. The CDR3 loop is CASSSGPTETQYF. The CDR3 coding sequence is TGCGCCAGCAGTTCAGGCCCGACGGAGACCCAGTACTTC.

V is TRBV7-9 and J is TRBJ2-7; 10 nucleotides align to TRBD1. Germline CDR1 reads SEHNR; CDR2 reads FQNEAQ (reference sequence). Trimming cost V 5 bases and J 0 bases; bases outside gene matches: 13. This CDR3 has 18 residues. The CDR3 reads CASSTHHVRDRGSYEQYF. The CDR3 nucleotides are TGTGCCAGCAGCACCCACCACGTTCGGGACAGGGGCTCCTACGAGCAGTACTTC.

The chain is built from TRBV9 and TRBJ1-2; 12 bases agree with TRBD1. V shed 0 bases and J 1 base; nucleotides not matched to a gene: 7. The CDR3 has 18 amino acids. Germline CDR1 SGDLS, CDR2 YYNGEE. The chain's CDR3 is CASSVEGQGAFGNYGYTF. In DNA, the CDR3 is TGTGCCAGCAGCGTAGAGGGACAGGGGGCGTTTGGTAACTATGGCTACACCTTC.

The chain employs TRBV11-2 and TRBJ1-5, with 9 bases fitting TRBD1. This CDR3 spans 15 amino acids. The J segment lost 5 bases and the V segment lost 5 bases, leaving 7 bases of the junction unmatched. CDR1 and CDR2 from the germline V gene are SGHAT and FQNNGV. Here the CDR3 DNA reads TGTGCCAGCAGCCTCGACAGGGGGAGAGATCAGCCCCAGCATTTT. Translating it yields CASSLDRGRDQPQHF.

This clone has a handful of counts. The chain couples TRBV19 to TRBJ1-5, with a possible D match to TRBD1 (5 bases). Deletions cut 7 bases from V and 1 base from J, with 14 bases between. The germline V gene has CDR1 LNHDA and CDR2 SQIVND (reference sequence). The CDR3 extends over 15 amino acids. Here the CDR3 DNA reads TGTGCCAGTACCACGGGGGGTGGGAGCAATCAGCCCCAGCATTTT. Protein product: CASTTGGGSNQPQHF.

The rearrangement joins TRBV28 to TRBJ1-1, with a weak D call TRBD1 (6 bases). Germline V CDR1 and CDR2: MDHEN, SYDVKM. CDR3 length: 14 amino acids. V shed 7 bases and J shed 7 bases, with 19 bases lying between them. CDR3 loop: CASTFYRVDLEAFF. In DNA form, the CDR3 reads TGTGCCAGCACCTTCTACAGGGTCGACCTTGAAGCTTTCTTT.

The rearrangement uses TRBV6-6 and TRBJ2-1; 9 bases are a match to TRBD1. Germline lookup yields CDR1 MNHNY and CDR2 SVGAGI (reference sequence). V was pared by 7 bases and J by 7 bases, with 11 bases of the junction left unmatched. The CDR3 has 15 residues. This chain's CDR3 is CASTLNRGRRNEQFF. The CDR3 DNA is TGTGCCAGCACCCTCAACAGGGGGCGCCGAAATGAGCAGTTCTTC.

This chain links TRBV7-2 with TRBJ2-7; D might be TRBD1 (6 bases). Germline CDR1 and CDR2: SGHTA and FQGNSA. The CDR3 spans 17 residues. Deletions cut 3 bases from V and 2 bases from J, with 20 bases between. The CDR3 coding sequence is TGTGCCAGCAGCTTTGAGGGGGTCGGGCAGCCGGCCTACGAGCAGTACTTC. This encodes CASSFEGVGQPAYEQYF.

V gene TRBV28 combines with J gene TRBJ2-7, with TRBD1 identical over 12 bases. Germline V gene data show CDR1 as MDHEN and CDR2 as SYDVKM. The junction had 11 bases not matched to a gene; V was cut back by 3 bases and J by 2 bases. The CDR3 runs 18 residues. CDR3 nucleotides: TGTGCCAGCAGTTTTACCACCGGGACAGGGGGCGCGGCCTACGAGCAGTACTTC. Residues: CASSFTTGTGGAAYEQYF.

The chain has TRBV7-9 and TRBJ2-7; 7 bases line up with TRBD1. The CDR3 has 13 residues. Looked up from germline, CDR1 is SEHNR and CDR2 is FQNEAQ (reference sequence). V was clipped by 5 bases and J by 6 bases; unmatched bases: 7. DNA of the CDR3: TGTGCCAGCAGCCTTCCGACAGGGTCCGAGCAGTACTTC. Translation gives CASSLPTGSEQYF.